This T cell receptor (beta chain) was captured by sequencing in a study of Tregs in tolerant kidney transplant recipients. Study conclusions and caveats: Validation in larger populations is needed because few patients were studied. No direct test of biological reproducibility was done here. Activated donor B cell expansion appeared to reveal the most relevant donor-specific TCRbeta repertoire.

Sequencing was performed with immunoSEQ multiplex PCR; in TCRdb, only in-frame clones are kept and a portion is missing. The sample includes tens of thousands of clones. Mixed chimerism was transient after nonmyeloablative marrow transplants from related graft donors. Trimming at V came to 4 bases and at J to 2 bases, leaving 8 bases not matched to a gene. The CDR3 is made up of 18 amino acids. Germline values: CDR1 LGHNA, CDR2 YNFKEQ. Remarks on this clone: As yet, its antigen is unknown. The read ends 3 residues early relative to the CDR3; the germline J gene fills the gap.

The chain carries TRBV4-2 and TRBJ2-1; 13 bases align to TRBD2. Sequencing used CD4+ T cells from blood (PBMCs), obtained 24 months after the transplant. This clonotype was obtained from a human patient who received a combined kidney and bone marrow transplant. The graft donor may be the source of some T cells. The CDR3: CASSRGLAGVFAYNEQFF. The DNA read from the CDR3 is TGTGCCAGCAGCCGAGGACTAGCGGGAGTTTTCGCCTACAATGAG.